The T cell receptor beta chain under discussion was sequenced for a study of blood T cell repertoires in COVID-19. Looking at the study overall: Acute and convalescent COVID-19 samples came from the United States, Italy and Spain. The analysed material was cDNA or gDNA that came from T cells, B-cell-depleted T cells, or PBMCs.

Trimming removed 6 bases at V and 9 bases at J, with 23 bases between. The CDR3 has 15 amino acids. Germline CDR1 and CDR2: MDHEN and SYDVKM. The sample holds a few counts of this clone. The authors' processing: Counts of nucleated cells, estimated from reference gene primer amplification, were obtained. The assay was immunoSEQ multiplex PCR, and TCRdb's table has in-frame clones only and misses some. V, J and clone size are those of that table, while D and trimming were read from the DNA. The sample carries roughly 200,000 clones, around three quarters recorded once. The sequence was obtained from a woman aged 70-85 years with acute or convalescent COVID-19. The chain is built from TRBV28 and TRBJ1-1, with D perhaps TRBD1 (6 bases). The sequencing input was peripheral blood. The CDR3 here is CASSLGGRGLVKAFF. The CDR3 nucleotides are TGTGCCAGCAGCCTCGGGGGGCGTGGGTTGGTTAAAGCTTTCTTT.